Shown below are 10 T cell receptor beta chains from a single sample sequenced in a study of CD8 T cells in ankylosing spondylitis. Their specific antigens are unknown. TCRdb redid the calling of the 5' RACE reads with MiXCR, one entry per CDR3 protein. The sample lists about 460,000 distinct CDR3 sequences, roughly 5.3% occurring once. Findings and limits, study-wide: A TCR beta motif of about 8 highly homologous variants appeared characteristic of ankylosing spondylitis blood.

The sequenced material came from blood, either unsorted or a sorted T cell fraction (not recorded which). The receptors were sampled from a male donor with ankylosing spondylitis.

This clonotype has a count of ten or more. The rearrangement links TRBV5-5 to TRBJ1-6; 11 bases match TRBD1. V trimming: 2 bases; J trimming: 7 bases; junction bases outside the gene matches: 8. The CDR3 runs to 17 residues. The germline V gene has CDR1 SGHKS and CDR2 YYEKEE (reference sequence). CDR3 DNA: TGTGCCAGCAGCTTTCGGACAGGGGGCTCGGGAAATTCACCCCTCCACTTT. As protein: CASSFRTGGSGNSPLHF.

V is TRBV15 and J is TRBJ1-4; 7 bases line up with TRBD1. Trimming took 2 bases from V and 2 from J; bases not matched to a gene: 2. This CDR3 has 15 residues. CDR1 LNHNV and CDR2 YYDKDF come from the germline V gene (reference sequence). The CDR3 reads CATSRQGGTNEKLFF. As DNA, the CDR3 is TGTGCCACCAGCAGACAGGGGGGGACTAATGAAAAACTGTTTTTT.

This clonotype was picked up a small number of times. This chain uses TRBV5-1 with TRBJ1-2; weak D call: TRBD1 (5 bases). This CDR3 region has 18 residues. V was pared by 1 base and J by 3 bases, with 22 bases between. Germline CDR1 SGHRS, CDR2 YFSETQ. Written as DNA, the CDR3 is TGCGCCAGCAGCTTGTCGTTTGACCCCGCCAGGGAGGACTATGGCTACACCTTC. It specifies CASSLSFDPAREDYGYTF.

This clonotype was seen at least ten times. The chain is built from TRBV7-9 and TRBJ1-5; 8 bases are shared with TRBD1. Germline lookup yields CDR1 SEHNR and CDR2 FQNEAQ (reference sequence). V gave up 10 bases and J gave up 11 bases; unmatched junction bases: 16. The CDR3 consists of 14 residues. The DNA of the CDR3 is TGTGCCACCTCGGGAGGGACAGGTCCTCGGTCCCAGCATTTT. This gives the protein CATSGGTGPRSQHF.

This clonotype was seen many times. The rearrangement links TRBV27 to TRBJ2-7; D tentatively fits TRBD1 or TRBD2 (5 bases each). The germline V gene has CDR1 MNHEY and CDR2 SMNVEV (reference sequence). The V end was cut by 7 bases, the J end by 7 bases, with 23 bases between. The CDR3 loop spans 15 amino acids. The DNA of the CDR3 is TGTGCCAGCACAAAATATGGGGGACCCCGAGGAGAGCAGTACTTC. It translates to CASTKYGGPRGEQYF.

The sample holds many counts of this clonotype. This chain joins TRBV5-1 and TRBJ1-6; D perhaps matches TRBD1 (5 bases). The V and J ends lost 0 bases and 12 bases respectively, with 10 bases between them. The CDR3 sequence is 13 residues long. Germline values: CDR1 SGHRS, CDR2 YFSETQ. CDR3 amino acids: CASSLAERGPLHF. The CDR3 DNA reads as TGCGCCAGCAGCTTGGCCGAGAGGGGACCCCTCCACTTT.

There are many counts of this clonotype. CDR3 sequence (DNA): TGCGCCAGCAGCTACGGGACTAGCGTGGAGACCCAGTACTTC. It translates to CASSYGTSVETQYF. The chain couples TRBV5-1 to TRBJ2-5; 10 bases agree with TRBD2. This CDR3 has 14 residues. V lost 3 bases, J lost 5 bases, and 4 bases stayed unmatched. Germline CDR1 SGHRS, CDR2 YFSETQ.

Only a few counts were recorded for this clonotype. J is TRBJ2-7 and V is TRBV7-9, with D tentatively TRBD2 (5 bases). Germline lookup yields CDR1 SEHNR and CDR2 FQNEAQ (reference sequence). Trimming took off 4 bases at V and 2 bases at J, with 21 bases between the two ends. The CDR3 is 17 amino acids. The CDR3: CASSSPVGSAQTYEQYF. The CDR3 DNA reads TGTGCCAGCAGCTCTCCTGTGGGTAGCGCACAGACCTACGAGCAGTACTTC. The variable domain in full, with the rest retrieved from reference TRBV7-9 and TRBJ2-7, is DTGVSQNPRHKITKRGQNVTFRCDPISEHNRLYWYRQTLGQGPEFLTYFQNEAQLEKSRLLSDRFSAERPKGSFSTLEIQRTEQGDSAMYLCASSSPVGSAQTYEQYFGPGTRLTVT.

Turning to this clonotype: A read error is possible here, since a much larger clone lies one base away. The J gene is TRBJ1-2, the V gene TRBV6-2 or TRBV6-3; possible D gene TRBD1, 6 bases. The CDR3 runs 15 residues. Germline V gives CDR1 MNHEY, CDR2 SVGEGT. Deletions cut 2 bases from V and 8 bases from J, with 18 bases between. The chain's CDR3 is CASSYLWGRGGGYTF. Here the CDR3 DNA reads TGTGCCAGCAGTTACCTCTGGGGCAGGGGCGGAGGCTACACCTTC.

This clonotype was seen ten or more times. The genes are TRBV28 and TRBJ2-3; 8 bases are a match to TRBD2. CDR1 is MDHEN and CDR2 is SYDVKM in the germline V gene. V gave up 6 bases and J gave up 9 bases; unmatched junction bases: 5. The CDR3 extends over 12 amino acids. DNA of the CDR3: TGTGCCAGCAGCGGACTAGCAGCGACGCAGTATTTT. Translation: CASSGLAATQYF.